Listed below are T cell receptor beta chains from one sample, sequenced in a study of blood T cell repertoires in COVID-19. Assay used: immunoSEQ multiplex PCR; TCRdb lists only in-frame clones, some missing. The table lists about 260,000 clones, approximately 91% of them singletons, with around 0.67% in the top ten. The sample consisted of peripheral blood. These receptor sequences come from a human donor in a cohort sampled during active COVID-19. Both conserved end residues are part of each CDR3. A D gene is named only where the DNA matches it firmly. Size tells how often a clone was seen (once, few, many) or the class of an expanded clone, and some rows leave it out.

V gene,D gene,clone size,J gene,CDR3 DNA,CDR3 protein
TRBV6-5,.,.,TRBJ2-3,TGTGCCAGCAACGAGGGTACAGATACGCAGTATTTT,CASNEGTDTQYF
TRBV19,TRBD1,.,TRBJ2-5,TGTGCCAGTAGTACGGGGACAGGAGGGCAAGAGACCCAGTACTTC,CASSTGTGGQETQYF
TRBV3-1/TRBV3-2,TRBD1,.,TRBJ1-1,TGTGCCAGCAGCCAAGGACCACAGGGGGCTGAAGCTTTCTTT,CASSQGPQGAEAFF
TRBV30,.,.,TRBJ1-5,TGTGCCTGGATTCGTCCCCCGTGGACTGCGTCGGTGGGTAGCAATCAGCCCCAGCATTTT,CAWIRPPWTASVGSNQPQHF
TRBV7-2,.,few,TRBJ1-2,TGTGCCAGCAGCCTGACCGACCGGGAAAACTATGGCTACACCTTC,CASSLTDRENYGYTF
TRBV15,.,.,TRBJ2-6,TGTGCCACCAGTCTGGGGGGGACATCTGGGGCCAACGTCCTGACTTTC,CATSLGGTSGANVLTF
TRBV27,.,few,TRBJ2-7,TGTGCCAGCAGTCCGCAACTTGACACATCTGCCTACGAGCAGTACTTC,CASSPQLDTSAYEQYF
TRBV18,.,few,TRBJ1-1,TGTGCCAGCTCACCACTCCAGGACACTGAAGCTTTCTTT,CASSPLQDTEAFF
TRBV5-4,.,.,TRBJ2-7,TGTGCCAGCAGCGCCACATCGGGGGAGCAGTACTTC,CASSATSGEQYF
TRBV3-1/TRBV3-2,.,.,TRBJ1-2,TGTGCCAGCAAGGGGTTTGCGTATGGCTACACCTTC,CASKGFAYGYTF
TRBV19,.,.,TRBJ2-5,TGTGCCAGTAGTATTTCGCTAGATGAGACCCAGTACTTC,CASSISLDETQYF
TRBV29-1,TRBD1,.,TRBJ2-4,TGCAGCGTCCGGGACAGTAAAAACATTCAGTACTTC,CSVRDSKNIQYF
TRBV28,TRBD1,.,TRBJ2-7,TGTGCCAGCAGGGGGACAGGGGACTACGAGCAGTACTTC,CASRGTGDYEQYF
TRBV6-5,.,.,TRBJ2-7,TGTGCCAGCAGTTACTGGGACACCCTAGGTCCCTACGAGCAGTACTTC,CASSYWDTLGPYEQYF
TRBV5-1,.,once,TRBJ1-6,TGCGCCAGCAGCTTGGAGGGGACAAGCTCCTATAATTCACCCCTCCACTTT,CASSLEGTSSYNSPLHF
TRBV6-5,TRBD2,.,TRBJ2-7,TGTGCCAGCAGCTCAACTAGCGGGGGGGCGGGTGAGCAGTACTTC,CASSSTSGGAGEQYF
TRBV11-2,TRBD2,.,TRBJ2-7,TGTGCCAGCAGCCTGACGACTACGGGCGGGGGGCTCTCGTACGAGCAGTACTTC,CASSLTTTGGGLSYEQYF
TRBV30,.,.,TRBJ1-2,TGTGCCTGGGACCCGGGACACCTCTATGGCTACACCTTC,CAWDPGHLYGYTF
TRBV12-5,TRBD1,.,TRBJ2-3,TGTGCTAGTGGTTTGGAACAGGGGACAGATACGCAGTATTTT,CASGLEQGTDTQYF
TRBV13,.,.,TRBJ1-6,TGTGCCAGCAGCTTAGCCCGGGGGGCTGAGGGTTCACCCCTCCACTTT,CASSLARGAEGSPLHF
TRBV30,.,.,TRBJ2-7,TGTGCCTGGAGCGGAAGCGGGCCCAAACCCTACGAGCAGTACTTC,CAWSGSGPKPYEQYF
TRBV15,.,.,TRBJ2-3,TGTGCCACCAGCAGAGACAGGGCAGATACGCAGTATTTT,CATSRDRADTQYF
TRBV19,.,.,TRBJ2-7,TGTGCCAGTAGTATAGGGCGGGGATTATCCTACGAGCAGTACTTC,CASSIGRGLSYEQYF
TRBV5-6,.,.,TRBJ1-6,TGTGCCAGCACCCGAGGTCCAGGGGACAATTCACCCCTCCACTTT,CASTRGPGDNSPLHF
TRBV30,TRBD1,.,TRBJ2-3,TGTGCCTGGAGTGTACAGGGGCGAACAGATACGCAGTATTTT,CAWSVQGRTDTQYF
TRBV5-4,.,once,TRBJ1-2,TGTGCCAGCAGCCCCCTAGGGGTCGACTATGGCTACACCTTC,CASSPLGVDYGYTF
TRBV19,.,.,TRBJ1-2,TGTGCCAGTAGTTACGGTCGCGGCGACTATGGCTACACCTTC,CASSYGRGDYGYTF
TRBV5-1,.,.,TRBJ1-2,TGCGCCAGCAGCGTTTCGGGGGAGCGCTATGGCTACACCTTC,CASSVSGERYGYTF
TRBV4-3,TRBD1,.,TRBJ1-2,TGCGCCAGCAGCCGCAAGGTGGGACAGCCTAACTATGGCTACACCTTC,CASSRKVGQPNYGYTF
TRBV27,TRBD1,.,TRBJ1-2,TGTGCCAGCAGCCCAAAGACAGGGTACTATGGCTACACCTTC,CASSPKTGYYGYTF
TRBV4-1,TRBD1,few,TRBJ1-5,TGCGCCAGCAGCCGGAGCATCACAGGGGGCCGCAATCAGCCCCAGCATTTT,CASSRSITGGRNQPQHF
TRBV5-1,.,few,TRBJ1-1,TGCGCCAGCAGTATTACAGGGTCCACTGAAGCTTTCTTT,CASSITGSTEAFF
TRBV2,.,.,TRBJ1-1,TGTGCCAGCAGTTACAGGGTGAACACTGAAGCTTTCTTT,CASSYRVNTEAFF
TRBV7-2,TRBD2,few,TRBJ2-7,TGTGCCAGCAGCTCCCACGGGGGGGGCGACCACGAGCAGTACTTC,CASSSHGGGDHEQYF
TRBV19,TRBD1,.,TRBJ1-1,TGTGCCAGTAGTAGCCATAAGGGGGCCCCTGAAGCTTTCTTT,CASSSHKGAPEAFF
TRBV6-5,.,.,TRBJ1-5,TGTGCCAGCACTGGGACTGCGGGACAGCCCCAGCATTTT,CASTGTAGQPQHF
TRBV29-1,TRBD1,.,TRBJ2-2,TGCTCGGCGAGAGGGACAGGGGAAACCGGGGAGCTGTTTTTT,CSARGTGETGELFF
TRBV18,TRBD1,.,TRBJ1-2,TGTGCCAGCTCACCAGACAGGGTTAAGGGTGGCTACACCTTC,CASSPDRVKGGYTF
TRBV7-9,.,.,TRBJ2-7,TGTGCCAGCAGCTTTGCAGGGACTGAAGAGCAGTACTTC,CASSFAGTEEQYF
TRBV20-1,.,.,TRBJ2-4,TGCAGTGCTAGTGTAACTAGCGGCAGGGGGAACATTCAGTACTTC,CSASVTSGRGNIQYF
TRBV3-1/TRBV3-2,.,.,TRBJ1-3,TGTGCCAGCAGCCCCCCGACGGGACACCACTCTGGAAACACCATATATTTT,CASSPPTGHHSGNTIYF
TRBV7-2,TRBD2,.,TRBJ2-7,TGTGCCAGCATCCTAAAAGCGGGGCTGGGTGAGCAGTACTTC,CASILKAGLGEQYF
TRBV27,TRBD1,few,TRBJ1-6,TGTGCCAGCAGTCTTCCCCCTAGACAGACAGGGATTAATTCACCCCTCCACTTT,CASSLPPRQTGINSPLHF
TRBV6-1,TRBD2,.,TRBJ2-7,TGTGCCAGCAGTGAACGGCAGCGGGAGGGTTGCGAGCAGTACTTC,CASSERQREGCEQYF
TRBV9,TRBD1,few,TRBJ2-1,TGTGCCAGCGGGACAGGGCGATCCTACAATGAGCAGTTCTTC,CASGTGRSYNEQFF
TRBV5-6,.,once,TRBJ2-7,TGTGCCAGCAGCTTGGCGCGGGTCTACGAGCAGTACTTC,CASSLARVYEQYF
TRBV3-1/TRBV3-2,TRBD2,.,TRBJ2-3,TGTGCCAGCAGCCTAGAGGCTAGCGGGGGTTGCACAGATACGCAGTATTTT,CASSLEASGGCTDTQYF
TRBV4-3,TRBD2,.,TRBJ2-1,TGCGCCAGCAGCCAATGGCCCAGCGGGAGCCAATACAATGAGCAGTTCTTC,CASSQWPSGSQYNEQFF
TRBV7-9,.,.,TRBJ2-7,TGTGCCAGCAGCTTAGCCGGTGGTGTCGTGAGCGAGCAGTACTTC,CASSLAGGVVSEQYF
TRBV24-1,.,.,TRBJ1-5,TGTGCCACCAGTGACAGAGGCGGTCAGCCCCAGCATTTT,CATSDRGGQPQHF
TRBV30,.,.,TRBJ1-3,TGTGCCTGTGAGCGGGCTTACTCTGGAAACACCATATATTTT,CACERAYSGNTIYF
TRBV4-3,.,.,TRBJ2-7,TGCGCCAGCAGCCAGGGACACAGGTCGGGCGAGCAGTACTTC,CASSQGHRSGEQYF
TRBV18,TRBD2,.,TRBJ2-1,TGTGCCAGCTCACCACCGGGACTAGCGGGGGGCAATGAGCAGTTCTTC,CASSPPGLAGGNEQFF
TRBV7-2,TRBD1,.,TRBJ1-6,TGTGCCAGCAGCTTAACCCTCCAGGGGGGAAATTCACCCCTCCACTTT,CASSLTLQGGNSPLHF
TRBV7-9,TRBD1,once,TRBJ1-2,TGTGCCAGCAGCTTTTGGGGACAGGGCACCACTAACTATGGCTACACCTTC,CASSFWGQGTTNYGYTF